The clone carrying this TCR beta chain was seen a handful of times. Its specificity is not known. CDR3 length: 17 amino acids. Germline V gene data show CDR1 as MDHEN and CDR2 as SYDVKM. J lost 5 bases, V lost 4 bases, and 13 bases had no gene match. These data belong to a study of T cell repertoires in cytomegalovirus infection. Findings and limits, study-wide: Ex vivo, HLA-C-restricted CMV-specific TCR beta clonotypes prevailed over the rest of the response. The cumulative frequency of public TCR beta families distinguished individuals who carried CMV together with the relevant HLA.

MiXCR was run by TCRdb on the reads, yielding one entry per CDR3 protein. The data hold roughly 990,000 distinct CDR3 sequences, with roughly a third observed a single time. The sequence derives from a human donor in good health (CMV status not recorded). Some clones in this sample may be carry-over from other donors' samples. J is TRBJ2-1 and V is TRBV28; 8 nucleotides line up with TRBD2. This specimen was cultured CD8+ T cells from PBMCs, taken from culture after CMV antigen stimulation. In DNA, the CDR3 is TGTGCCAGCAGTTCCACCGGGACTAGAAGGAACAACAATGAGCAGTTCTTC. Amino acids: CASSSTGTRRNNNEQFF.